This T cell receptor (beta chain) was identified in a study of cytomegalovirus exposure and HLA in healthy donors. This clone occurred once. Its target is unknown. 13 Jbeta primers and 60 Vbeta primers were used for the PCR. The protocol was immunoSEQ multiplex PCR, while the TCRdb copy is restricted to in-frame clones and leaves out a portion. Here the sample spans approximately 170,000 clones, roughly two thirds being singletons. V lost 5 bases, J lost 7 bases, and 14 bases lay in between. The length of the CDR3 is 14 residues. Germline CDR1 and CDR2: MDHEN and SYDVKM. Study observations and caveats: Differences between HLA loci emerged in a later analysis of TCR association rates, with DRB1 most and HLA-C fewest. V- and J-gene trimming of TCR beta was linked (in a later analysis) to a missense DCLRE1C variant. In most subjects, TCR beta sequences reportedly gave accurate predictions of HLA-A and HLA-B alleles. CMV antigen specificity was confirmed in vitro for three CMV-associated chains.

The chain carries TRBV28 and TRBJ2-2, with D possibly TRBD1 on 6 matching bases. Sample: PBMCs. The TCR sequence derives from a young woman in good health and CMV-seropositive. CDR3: CASSPLSGVGELFF. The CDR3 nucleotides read TGTGCCAGCAGTCCACTATCAGGGGTCGGGGAGCTGTTTTTT.